The rows below give T cell receptor beta chains drawn from one sample of a study of cytomegalovirus exposure and HLA in healthy donors. TCRdb keeps only in-frame clones here, not all; method: immunoSEQ multiplex PCR. The sample consists of 65,000 to 90,000 clones, about 78% of them appearing once. The sequencing input was PBMCs. Source of these receptors: a woman in her forties in good health and CMV-seropositive. CDR3s include the opening cysteine and the closing phenylalanine or tryptophan. A D gene is named only where the DNA matches it firmly. Clone size is not always given. Where it is, it says once, few, many or a class for expanded clones.

d_call: TRBD1; j_call: TRBJ1-1; clone_size: .; v_call: TRBV29-1; cdr3_nt: TGCAGCGGGGATACAGGGGAAACTGAAGCTTTCTTT; cdr3_aa: CSGDTGETEAFF
d_call: TRBD2; j_call: TRBJ2-1; clone_size: .; v_call: TRBV11-2; cdr3_nt: TGTGCCAGCAGCCCGGGAGCGGGGGGGGAATACAATGAGCAGTTCTTC; cdr3_aa: CASSPGAGGEYNEQFF
d_call: .; j_call: TRBJ2-5; clone_size: .; v_call: TRBV28; cdr3_nt: TGTGCCAGCACGAACCCGAGGCAAGAGACCCAGTACTTC; cdr3_aa: CASTNPRQETQYF
d_call: TRBD2; j_call: TRBJ2-3; clone_size: medium-sized; v_call: TRBV10-1; cdr3_nt: TGCGCCAGCAGTGAGCGGGGGGGCCCAGATACGCAGTATTTT; cdr3_aa: CASSERGGPDTQYF
d_call: .; j_call: TRBJ2-5; clone_size: .; v_call: TRBV4-2; cdr3_nt: TGTGCCAGCAGCCAAGATGGAGGGTCTGAGACCCAGTACTTC; cdr3_aa: CASSQDGGSETQYF
d_call: TRBD1; j_call: TRBJ1-4; clone_size: .; v_call: TRBV15; cdr3_nt: TGTGCCACCAGCAGATCCGGGACAGGGAGGGTAAAACTGTTTTTT; cdr3_aa: CATSRSGTGRVKLFF
d_call: .; j_call: TRBJ2-7; clone_size: .; v_call: TRBV4-2; cdr3_nt: TGTGCCAGCAGCCCCTCTACCTACGAGCAGTACTTC; cdr3_aa: CASSPSTYEQYF
d_call: TRBD1; j_call: TRBJ1-2; clone_size: .; v_call: TRBV28; cdr3_nt: TGTGCCAGCACGGCAGGGGGCAACTATGGCTACACCTTC; cdr3_aa: CASTAGGNYGYTF
d_call: TRBD1; j_call: TRBJ2-1; clone_size: .; v_call: TRBV7-6; cdr3_nt: TGTGCCAGCAACTCCCTCCGGGGACAGGGCCCTGAGCAGTTCTTC; cdr3_aa: CASNSLRGQGPEQFF
d_call: TRBD1; j_call: TRBJ1-1; clone_size: .; v_call: TRBV7-2; cdr3_nt: TGTGCCAGCAGCTCACAGGGGCACACTGAAGCTTTCTTT; cdr3_aa: CASSSQGHTEAFF
d_call: TRBD2; j_call: TRBJ2-1; clone_size: .; v_call: TRBV9; cdr3_nt: TGTGCCAGCAGCGGGGGGACTAGCGGGGGGTATAATGAGCAGTTCTTC; cdr3_aa: CASSGGTSGGYNEQFF
d_call: TRBD1; j_call: TRBJ2-7; clone_size: few; v_call: TRBV7-2; cdr3_nt: TGTGCCAGCAGCCAAAGGACAGGGTCCTACGAGCAGTACTTC; cdr3_aa: CASSQRTGSYEQYF
d_call: .; j_call: TRBJ1-4; clone_size: .; v_call: TRBV6-6; cdr3_nt: TGTGCCAGCAGACCGGACACCCCGGTCCTGTTTTTT; cdr3_aa: CASRPDTPVLFF
d_call: .; j_call: TRBJ2-7; clone_size: .; v_call: TRBV2; cdr3_nt: TGTGCCAGCAGAGACAGTGGGCTTTTCTACGAGCAGTACTTC; cdr3_aa: CASRDSGLFYEQYF
d_call: .; j_call: TRBJ2-7; clone_size: .; v_call: TRBV7-2; cdr3_nt: TGTGCCAGCAGCAGACTAGTGACCTCCTACGAGCAGTACTTC; cdr3_aa: CASSRLVTSYEQYF
d_call: .; j_call: TRBJ2-7; clone_size: .; v_call: TRBV30; cdr3_nt: TGTGCCTGGAGTATGACAGTCCCAACGTACGAGCAGTACTTC; cdr3_aa: CAWSMTVPTYEQYF
d_call: .; j_call: TRBJ2-7; clone_size: few; v_call: TRBV10-3; cdr3_nt: TGTGCCATCGGCGCGGGGGCCCTCTACGAGCAGTACTTC; cdr3_aa: CAIGAGALYEQYF
d_call: TRBD2; j_call: TRBJ2-3; clone_size: .; v_call: TRBV4-2; cdr3_nt: TGTGCCAGCAGCCAAGGAGATAGCGGGGGGTCCACAGATACGCAGTATTTT; cdr3_aa: CASSQGDSGGSTDTQYF
d_call: TRBD2; j_call: TRBJ2-5; clone_size: once; v_call: TRBV7-2; cdr3_nt: TGTGCCAGCAGCCAGAGAAAAACTAGCGGGGGGGCCTTCTTGTACTTC; cdr3_aa: CASSQRKTSGGAFLYF
d_call: .; j_call: TRBJ1-2; clone_size: .; v_call: TRBV30; cdr3_nt: TGTGCCTGGGCAGAGCAGGGGACCTATGGCTACACCTTC; cdr3_aa: CAWAEQGTYGYTF
d_call: .; j_call: TRBJ1-1; clone_size: .; v_call: TRBV2; cdr3_nt: TGTGCCAGCAGTGAAGTAGAGACAGAAAACACTGAAGCTTTCTTT; cdr3_aa: CASSEVETENTEAFF
d_call: TRBD1; j_call: TRBJ1-5; clone_size: .; v_call: TRBV5-1; cdr3_nt: TGCGCCAGCCGGTACGGGACAGATAGCAATCAGCCCCAGCATTTT; cdr3_aa: CASRYGTDSNQPQHF
d_call: .; j_call: TRBJ2-6; clone_size: .; v_call: TRBV27; cdr3_nt: TGTGCCAGCAGTTTAGGACTCCCCAACGTCCTGACTTTC; cdr3_aa: CASSLGLPNVLTF
d_call: .; j_call: TRBJ1-2; clone_size: once; v_call: TRBV5-6; cdr3_nt: TGTGCCAGCAGCTTGGGTCGGAACCTCGGGTCTGGCTACACCTTC; cdr3_aa: CASSLGRNLGSGYTF
d_call: .; j_call: TRBJ2-1; clone_size: .; v_call: TRBV28; cdr3_nt: TGTGCCAGCATCCCCTTACTGAGCTCCTACAATGAGCAGTTCTTC; cdr3_aa: CASIPLLSSYNEQFF
d_call: .; j_call: TRBJ1-2; clone_size: .; v_call: TRBV5-4; cdr3_nt: TGTGCCAGCAGTCTAAAGGGAGGCTATGGCTACACCTTC; cdr3_aa: CASSLKGGYGYTF
d_call: .; j_call: TRBJ2-3; clone_size: .; v_call: TRBV7-3; cdr3_nt: TGTGCCAGCAGCTTAAATGCGGGGCCCGTCATGGATACGCAGTATTTT; cdr3_aa: CASSLNAGPVMDTQYF
d_call: .; j_call: TRBJ1-3; clone_size: .; v_call: TRBV7-9; cdr3_nt: TGTGCCAGCAGCTTAGCAGGACAGTACTCTGGAAACACCATATATTTT; cdr3_aa: CASSLAGQYSGNTIYF
d_call: TRBD1; j_call: TRBJ1-2; clone_size: .; v_call: TRBV5-4; cdr3_nt: TGTGCCAGCAGCTTCGACAGGGTCTATGGCTACACCTTC; cdr3_aa: CASSFDRVYGYTF
d_call: .; j_call: TRBJ2-3; clone_size: few; v_call: TRBV7-9; cdr3_nt: TGTGCCAGCACCCCCGTAGGGGGTACGCAGTATTTT; cdr3_aa: CASTPVGGTQYF
d_call: TRBD1; j_call: TRBJ1-2; clone_size: .; v_call: TRBV5-1; cdr3_nt: TGCGCCAGCAGCTTGCAGGGGGTGCTAAACTATGGCTACACCTTC; cdr3_aa: CASSLQGVLNYGYTF
d_call: TRBD1; j_call: TRBJ1-2; clone_size: once; v_call: TRBV7-2; cdr3_nt: TGTGCCAGCAGCTTGACAGGGATTGTGGACTATGGCTACACCTTC; cdr3_aa: CASSLTGIVDYGYTF
d_call: .; j_call: TRBJ2-4; clone_size: .; v_call: TRBV5-1; cdr3_nt: TGCGCCAGCAGCTTGGGGGGTTTGACAGAAAACATTCAGTACTTC; cdr3_aa: CASSLGGLTENIQYF
d_call: .; j_call: TRBJ1-2; clone_size: .; v_call: TRBV2; cdr3_nt: TGTGCCAGCAGTAGCCCTTCTTCGAGCTACACCTTC; cdr3_aa: CASSSPSSSYTF
d_call: .; j_call: TRBJ2-3; clone_size: .; v_call: TRBV9; cdr3_nt: TGTGCCAGCAGCGTAGCCCCGACAACAGATACGCAGTATTTT; cdr3_aa: CASSVAPTTDTQYF
d_call: TRBD1; j_call: TRBJ1-2; clone_size: .; v_call: TRBV7-2; cdr3_nt: TGTGCCAGCAGCTCGGGACAGAACTATGGCTACACCTTC; cdr3_aa: CASSSGQNYGYTF
d_call: TRBD2; j_call: TRBJ2-2; clone_size: .; v_call: TRBV27; cdr3_nt: TGTGCCAGCAGTAGCTTTAGCGGGGTCGGGGAGCTGTTTTTT; cdr3_aa: CASSSFSGVGELFF
d_call: .; j_call: TRBJ2-5; clone_size: .; v_call: TRBV28; cdr3_nt: TGTGCCAGCAGTTTAAGGGGCGAGGAGACCCAGTACTTC; cdr3_aa: CASSLRGEETQYF
d_call: .; j_call: TRBJ1-5; clone_size: .; v_call: TRBV30; cdr3_nt: TGTGCCTGGAGTCTCCCAGAACGATATAGCAATCAGCCCCAGCATTTT; cdr3_aa: CAWSLPERYSNQPQHF
d_call: TRBD1; j_call: TRBJ2-3; clone_size: few; v_call: TRBV7-9; cdr3_nt: TGTGCCAGCAGCCCAGACAGGGGGCAGTTTTATGTTACAGATACGCAGTATTTT; cdr3_aa: CASSPDRGQFYVTDTQYF
d_call: .; j_call: TRBJ1-4; clone_size: .; v_call: TRBV15; cdr3_nt: TGTGCCACCAGCCACACCAGGCTCGGTCCTGAAAAACTGTTTTTT; cdr3_aa: CATSHTRLGPEKLFF